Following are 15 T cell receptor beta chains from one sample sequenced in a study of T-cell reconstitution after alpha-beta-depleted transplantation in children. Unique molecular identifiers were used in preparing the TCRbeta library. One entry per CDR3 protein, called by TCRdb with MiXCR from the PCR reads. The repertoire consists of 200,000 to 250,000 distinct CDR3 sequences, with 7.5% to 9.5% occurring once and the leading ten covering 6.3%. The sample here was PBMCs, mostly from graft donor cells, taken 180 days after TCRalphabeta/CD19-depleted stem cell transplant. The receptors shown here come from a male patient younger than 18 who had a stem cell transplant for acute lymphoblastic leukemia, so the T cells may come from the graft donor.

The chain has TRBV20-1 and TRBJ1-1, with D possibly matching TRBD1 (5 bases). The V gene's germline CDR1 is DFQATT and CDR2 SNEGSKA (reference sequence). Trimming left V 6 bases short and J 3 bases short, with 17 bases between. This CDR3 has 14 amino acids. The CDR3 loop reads CSARAGGTDTEAFF. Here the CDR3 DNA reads TGCAGTGCCAGGGCGGGCGGGACTGACACTGAAGCTTTCTTT.

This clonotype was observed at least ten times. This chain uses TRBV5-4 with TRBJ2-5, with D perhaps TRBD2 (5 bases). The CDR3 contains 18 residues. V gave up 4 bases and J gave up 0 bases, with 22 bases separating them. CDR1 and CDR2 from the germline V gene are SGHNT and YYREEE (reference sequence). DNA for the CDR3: TGTGCCAGCAGCATTGGGATTTTGAGGAGGCGAAACCAAGAGACCCAGTACTTC. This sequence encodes CASSIGILRRRNQETQYF.

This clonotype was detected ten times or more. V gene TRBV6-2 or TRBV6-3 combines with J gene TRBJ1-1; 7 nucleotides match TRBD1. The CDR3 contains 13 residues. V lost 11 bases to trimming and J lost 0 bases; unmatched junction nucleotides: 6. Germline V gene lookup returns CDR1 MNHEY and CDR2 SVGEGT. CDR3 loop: CACRDSMNTEAFF. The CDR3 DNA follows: TGTGCCTGTCGGGACAGCATGAACACTGAAGCTTTCTTT.

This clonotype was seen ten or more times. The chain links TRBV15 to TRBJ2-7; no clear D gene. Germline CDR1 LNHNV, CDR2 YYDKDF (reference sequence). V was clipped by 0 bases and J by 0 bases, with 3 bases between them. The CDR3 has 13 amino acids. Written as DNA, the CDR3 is TGTGCCACCAGCAGAGAATTCTCCTACGAGCAGTACTTC. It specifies CATSREFSYEQYF.

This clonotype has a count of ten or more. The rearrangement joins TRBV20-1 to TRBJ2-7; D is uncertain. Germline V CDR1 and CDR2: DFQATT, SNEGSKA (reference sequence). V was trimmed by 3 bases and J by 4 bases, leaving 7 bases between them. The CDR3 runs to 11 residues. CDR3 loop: CSASGEYEQYF. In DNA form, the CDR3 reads TGCAGTGCTAGCGGAGAGTACGAGCAGTACTTC.

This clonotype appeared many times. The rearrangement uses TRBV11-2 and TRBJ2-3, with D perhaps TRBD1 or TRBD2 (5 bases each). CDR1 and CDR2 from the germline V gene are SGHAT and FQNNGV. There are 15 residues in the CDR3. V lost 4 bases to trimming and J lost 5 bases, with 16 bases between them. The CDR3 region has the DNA TGTGCCAGCAGCTCCTCCGGGACCTGGGGAGATACGCAGTATTTT. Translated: CASSSSGTWGDTQYF.

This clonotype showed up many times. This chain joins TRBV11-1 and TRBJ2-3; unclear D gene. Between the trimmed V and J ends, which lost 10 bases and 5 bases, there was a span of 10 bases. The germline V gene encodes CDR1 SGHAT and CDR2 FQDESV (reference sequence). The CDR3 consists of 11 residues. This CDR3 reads CATSNVDTQYF. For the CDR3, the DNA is TGTGCCACCTCCAATGTAGATACGCAGTATTTT.

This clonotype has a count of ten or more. For the CDR3, the DNA is TGCGCCAGCTCGACAGGGGGAAGGATCTATGGCTACACCTTC. Translated, it gives CASSTGGRIYGYTF. The V and J genes are TRBV5-1 and TRBJ1-2, with 9 bases lining up with TRBD1. The CDR3 length is 14 residues. V gave up 7 bases and J gave up 4 bases; unmatched junction bases: 8. CDR1 is SGHRS, CDR2 YFSETQ, per germline.

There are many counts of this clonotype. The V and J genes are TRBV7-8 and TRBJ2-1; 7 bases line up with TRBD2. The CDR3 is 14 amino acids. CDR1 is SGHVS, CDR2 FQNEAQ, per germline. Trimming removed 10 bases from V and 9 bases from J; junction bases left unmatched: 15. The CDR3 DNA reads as TGTGCCACCCCAACGGGCGGGAGATATAGTGAGCAGTTCTTC. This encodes CATPTGGRYSEQFF.

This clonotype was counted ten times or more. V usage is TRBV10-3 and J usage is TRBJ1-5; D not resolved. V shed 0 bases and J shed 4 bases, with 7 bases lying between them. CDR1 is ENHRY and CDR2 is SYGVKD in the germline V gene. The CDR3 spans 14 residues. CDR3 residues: CAISESASNQPQHF. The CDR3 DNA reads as TGTGCCATCAGTGAGTCCGCCTCTAATCAGCCCCAGCATTTT.

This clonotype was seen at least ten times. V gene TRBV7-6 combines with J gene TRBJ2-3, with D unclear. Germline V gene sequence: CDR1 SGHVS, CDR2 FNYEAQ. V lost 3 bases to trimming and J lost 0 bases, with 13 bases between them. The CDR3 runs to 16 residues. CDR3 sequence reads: CASSFLTRSSTDTQYF. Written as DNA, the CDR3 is TGTGCCAGCAGCTTTTTGACCCGTTCTAGCACAGATACGCAGTATTTT.

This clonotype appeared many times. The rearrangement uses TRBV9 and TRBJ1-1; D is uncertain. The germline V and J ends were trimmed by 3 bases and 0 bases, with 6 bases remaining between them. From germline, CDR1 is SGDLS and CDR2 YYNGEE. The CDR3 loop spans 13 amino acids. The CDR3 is CASSEWVNTEAFF. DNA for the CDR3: TGTGCCAGCAGCGAATGGGTGAACACTGAAGCTTTCTTT.

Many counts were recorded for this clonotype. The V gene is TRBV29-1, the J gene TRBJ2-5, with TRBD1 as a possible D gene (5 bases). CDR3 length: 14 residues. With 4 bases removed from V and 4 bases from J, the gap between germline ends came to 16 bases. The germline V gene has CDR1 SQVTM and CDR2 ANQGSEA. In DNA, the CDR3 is TGCAGCGTTGGAAGGACGGACATCCTAGAGACCCAGTACTTC. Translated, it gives CSVGRTDILETQYF.

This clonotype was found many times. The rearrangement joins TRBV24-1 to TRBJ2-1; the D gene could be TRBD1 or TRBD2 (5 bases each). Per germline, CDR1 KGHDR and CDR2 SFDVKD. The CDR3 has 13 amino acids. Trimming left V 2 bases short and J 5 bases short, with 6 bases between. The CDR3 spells CATSDWDDNEQFF. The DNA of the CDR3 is TGTGCCACCAGTGATTGGGACGACAATGAGCAGTTCTTC.

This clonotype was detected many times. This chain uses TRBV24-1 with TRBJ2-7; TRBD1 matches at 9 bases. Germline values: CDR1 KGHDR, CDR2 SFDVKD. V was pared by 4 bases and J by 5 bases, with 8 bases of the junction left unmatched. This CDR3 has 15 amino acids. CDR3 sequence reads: CATSDPGTGYHEQYF. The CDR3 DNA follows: TGTGCCACCAGTGACCCCGGGACAGGGTACCACGAGCAGTACTTC.